This record concerns one T cell receptor beta chain sequence. One end of the junction varies from germline; a read error may be responsible. Germline V gene data show CDR1 as LGHDT and CDR2 as YNNKEL (reference sequence). There are 15 residues in the CDR3. TCRdb ran MiXCR on the PCR reads and lists one entry per CDR3 protein. The sample holds about 97,000 distinct CDR3 sequences, under 60% seen once. The entry originates in a study of CDR3 diversity in severe acne. This TCR came from a male donor with acne. The sequencing input was blood. The chain has TRBV3-1 and TRBJ2-5; D may be TRBD1 (7 bases). CDR3 DNA: TGTGCCAGTAGCCGCAGGGATGGAGGGGGCGAGACCCAGTACTTC. It codes for CASSRRDGGGETQYF.